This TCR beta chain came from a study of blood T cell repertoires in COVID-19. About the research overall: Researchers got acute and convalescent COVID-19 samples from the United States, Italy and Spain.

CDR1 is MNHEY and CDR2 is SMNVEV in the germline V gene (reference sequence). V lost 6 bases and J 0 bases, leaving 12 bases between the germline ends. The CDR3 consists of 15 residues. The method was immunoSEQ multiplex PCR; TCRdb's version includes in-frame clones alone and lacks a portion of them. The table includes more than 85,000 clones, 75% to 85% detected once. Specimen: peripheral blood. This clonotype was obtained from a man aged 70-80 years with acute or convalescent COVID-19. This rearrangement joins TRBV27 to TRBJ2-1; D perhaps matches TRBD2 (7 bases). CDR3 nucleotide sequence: TGTGCCAGCAGCTCGGGGGGCGTCTCCTACAATGAGCAGTTCTTC. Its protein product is CASSSGGVSYNEQFF.